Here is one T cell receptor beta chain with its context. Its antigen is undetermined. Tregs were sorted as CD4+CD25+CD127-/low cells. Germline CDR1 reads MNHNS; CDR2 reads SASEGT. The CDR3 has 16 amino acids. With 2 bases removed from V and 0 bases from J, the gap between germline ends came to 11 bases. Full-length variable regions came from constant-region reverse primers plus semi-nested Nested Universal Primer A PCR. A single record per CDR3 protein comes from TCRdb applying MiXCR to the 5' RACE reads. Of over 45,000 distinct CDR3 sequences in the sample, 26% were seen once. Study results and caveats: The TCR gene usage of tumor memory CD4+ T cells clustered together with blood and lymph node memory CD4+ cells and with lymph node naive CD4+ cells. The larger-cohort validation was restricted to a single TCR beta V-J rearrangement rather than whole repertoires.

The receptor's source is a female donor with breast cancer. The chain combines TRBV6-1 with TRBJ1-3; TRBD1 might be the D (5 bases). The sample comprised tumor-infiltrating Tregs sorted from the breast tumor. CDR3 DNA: TGTGCCAGCAGTGAACGACAGCTACTCTCTGGAAACACCATATATTTT. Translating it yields CASSERQLLSGNTIYF.